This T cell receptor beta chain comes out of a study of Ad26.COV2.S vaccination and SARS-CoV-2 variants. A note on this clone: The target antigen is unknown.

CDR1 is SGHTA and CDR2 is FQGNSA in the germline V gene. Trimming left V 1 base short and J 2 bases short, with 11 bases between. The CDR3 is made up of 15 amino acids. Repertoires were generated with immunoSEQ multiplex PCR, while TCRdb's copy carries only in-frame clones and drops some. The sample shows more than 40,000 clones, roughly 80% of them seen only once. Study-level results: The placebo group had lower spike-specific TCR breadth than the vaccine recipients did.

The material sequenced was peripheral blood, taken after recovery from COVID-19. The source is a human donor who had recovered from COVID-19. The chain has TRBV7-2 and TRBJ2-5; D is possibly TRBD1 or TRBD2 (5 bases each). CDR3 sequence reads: CASSLVTGGQETQYF. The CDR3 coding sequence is TGTGCCAGCAGCTTAGTTACAGGCGGGCAAGAGACCCAGTACTTC.